These T cell receptor beta chains were read from a single sample in a study of blood T cells in healthy people across ages. TCRdb analysed the 5' RACE reads with MiXCR anew, one entry per CDR3 protein. The repertoire consists of 1.5 million to 2 million distinct CDR3 sequences, with roughly 50% occurring once and the leading ten covering around 2.1%. Sequenced: blood. These receptors were taken from a woman between 35 and 50 years old in good health. The CDR3 runs from the conserved cysteine through the conserved F or W. A D gene is named only where the DNA matches it firmly. The listing skips clone size in some rows; elsewhere it reads once, few, many or a size class.

V gene: TRBV20-1; J gene: TRBJ1-5; clone size: NA; D gene: NA; CDR3 DNA: TGCAGTGCTAGCGGACAGTCAGGCATCCAGCCCCAGCATTTT; CDR3 protein: CSASGQSGIQPQHF
V gene: TRBV7-2; J gene: TRBJ2-7; clone size: few; D gene: TRBD1; CDR3 DNA: TGTGCCAGCAGCTTATTGGGGACAGGGACCACCTACGAGCAGTACTTC; CDR3 protein: CASSLLGTGTTYEQYF
V gene: TRBV20-1; J gene: TRBJ2-3; clone size: once; D gene: TRBD2; CDR3 DNA: TGCAGTGCCAACCACGGCGGGGGGGCAGATACGCAGTATTTT; CDR3 protein: CSANHGGGADTQYF
V gene: TRBV7-2; J gene: TRBJ1-5; clone size: NA; D gene: NA; CDR3 DNA: TGTGCCAGCAGCTTAGTGCCGCAGGGCGTCACTGGCAATCAGCCCCAGCATTTT; CDR3 protein: CASSLVPQGVTGNQPQHF
V gene: TRBV6-1; J gene: TRBJ1-5; clone size: NA; D gene: NA; CDR3 DNA: TGTGCCAGCAGTGAATCTAACAATCAGCCCCAGCATTTT; CDR3 protein: CASSESNNQPQHF
V gene: TRBV27; J gene: TRBJ2-1; clone size: NA; D gene: TRBD2; CDR3 DNA: TGTGCCAGCAGCTACCGGGGGGACCCACCCTACAATGAGCAGTTCTTC; CDR3 protein: CASSYRGDPPYNEQFF
V gene: TRBV4-3; J gene: TRBJ2-1; clone size: NA; D gene: NA; CDR3 DNA: TGCGCCAGCAGCCAAGGGGTCCGCCCTAATGAGCAGTTCTTC; CDR3 protein: CASSQGVRPNEQFF
V gene: TRBV7-6; J gene: TRBJ1-2; clone size: NA; D gene: NA; CDR3 DNA: TGTGCCAGCAGCTTAGTAAGGGGGACAAGCAGTGGCTACACCTTC; CDR3 protein: CASSLVRGTSSGYTF
V gene: TRBV4-3; J gene: TRBJ2-3; clone size: NA; D gene: TRBD2; CDR3 DNA: TGCGCCAGCAGCCAATGGCATAGCGGGGAAGGGGCAGATACGCAGTATTTC; CDR3 protein: CASSQWHSGEGADTQYF
V gene: TRBV27; J gene: TRBJ2-7; clone size: few; D gene: NA; CDR3 DNA: TGTGCCAGCAGTTTAAGAGGCTCCCCCTCCTACGAGCAGTACTTC; CDR3 protein: CASSLRGSPSYEQYF
V gene: TRBV6-1; J gene: TRBJ1-2; clone size: NA; D gene: NA; CDR3 DNA: TGTGCCAGCAGTGAAGCGGGGAGGGATGGCTACACCTTC; CDR3 protein: CASSEAGRDGYTF
V gene: TRBV20-1; J gene: TRBJ1-4; clone size: NA; D gene: TRBD1; CDR3 DNA: TGCAGTGCTAGAGACTCCGGGACAGCCAGAAAGGGACTGTTTTTT; CDR3 protein: CSARDSGTARKGLFF
V gene: TRBV14; J gene: TRBJ2-7; clone size: few; D gene: NA; CDR3 DNA: TGTGCCAGCAGCCAAGCAGGTGACGAGCAGTACTTC; CDR3 protein: CASSQAGDEQYF
V gene: TRBV11-3; J gene: TRBJ2-5; clone size: few; D gene: TRBD1; CDR3 DNA: TGTGCCAGCAGCCGCGGACAGGCCTTCCAAGAGACCCAGTACTTC; CDR3 protein: CASSRGQAFQETQYF
V gene: TRBV20-1; J gene: TRBJ2-3; clone size: NA; D gene: TRBD2; CDR3 DNA: TGCAGTGCTCCCAAACCCACTAGCGGGGGCACAGATACGCAGTATTTT; CDR3 protein: CSAPKPTSGGTDTQYF
V gene: TRBV5-6; J gene: TRBJ2-7; clone size: NA; D gene: NA; CDR3 DNA: TGTGCCAGCACCCTAGGAGGGACCTCCTACGAGCAGTACTTC; CDR3 protein: CASTLGGTSYEQYF
V gene: TRBV20-1; J gene: TRBJ1-2; clone size: few; D gene: NA; CDR3 DNA: TGCAGTGCTAACCTGGGCACCTATGGCTACACCTTC; CDR3 protein: CSANLGTYGYTF
V gene: TRBV7-9; J gene: TRBJ2-1; clone size: few; D gene: NA; CDR3 DNA: TGTGCCAGCAGCTTAGGACAGACGACAGCGAATGAGCAGTTCTTC; CDR3 protein: CASSLGQTTANEQFF
V gene: TRBV6-5; J gene: TRBJ1-5; clone size: NA; D gene: TRBD1; CDR3 DNA: TGTGCCAGCAGACCCACAGGGGCGAGCAATCAGCCCCAGCATTTT; CDR3 protein: CASRPTGASNQPQHF
V gene: TRBV7-2; J gene: TRBJ2-1; clone size: few; D gene: TRBD2; CDR3 DNA: TGTGCCAGCAGCTCCTCGACTAGCGGGTCGGCCGACGTATACAATGAGCAGTTCTTC; CDR3 protein: CASSSSTSGSADVYNEQFF
V gene: TRBV27; J gene: TRBJ1-1; clone size: NA; D gene: NA; CDR3 DNA: TGTGCCAGCAGTTTATCGGGAAGGGGGGAAGCTTTCTTT; CDR3 protein: CASSLSGRGEAFF
V gene: TRBV28; J gene: TRBJ1-2; clone size: NA; D gene: NA; CDR3 DNA: TGTGCCAGCAGTTTAGGGGGCAGGGGTCTCTATGGCTACACCTTC; CDR3 protein: CASSLGGRGLYGYTF
V gene: TRBV20-1; J gene: TRBJ2-5; clone size: NA; D gene: TRBD2; CDR3 DNA: TGCAGTGCTAGAGACCGCGGGGGGGCCCTACAAGAGACCCAGTACTTC; CDR3 protein: CSARDRGGALQETQYF
V gene: TRBV20-1; J gene: TRBJ2-1; clone size: few; D gene: NA; CDR3 DNA: TGCAGTGCTAGAGCCGACTCTCCGAGCTCCTACAATGAGCAGTTCTTC; CDR3 protein: CSARADSPSSYNEQFF
V gene: TRBV9; J gene: TRBJ2-3; clone size: NA; D gene: TRBD2; CDR3 DNA: TGTGCCAGCAGCGACTCCTGGACTAGCGGGGGGGACACAGATACGCAGTATTTT; CDR3 protein: CASSDSWTSGGDTDTQYF
V gene: TRBV6-6; J gene: TRBJ2-3; clone size: NA; D gene: TRBD2; CDR3 DNA: TGTGCCAGCAGTTTGCGGGGGATGTCAGATACGCAGTATTTT; CDR3 protein: CASSLRGMSDTQYF
V gene: TRBV19; J gene: TRBJ2-5; clone size: NA; D gene: NA; CDR3 DNA: TGTGCCACTACGGGACGGGGACAAGAGACCCAGTACTTC; CDR3 protein: CATTGRGQETQYF
V gene: TRBV5-1; J gene: TRBJ2-1; clone size: NA; D gene: NA; CDR3 DNA: TGCGCCAGCAGCTTGGTCACAGGGAATTACAATGAGCAGTTCTTC; CDR3 protein: CASSLVTGNYNEQFF
V gene: TRBV5-1; J gene: TRBJ2-5; clone size: NA; D gene: NA; CDR3 DNA: TGTGCCAGCAGTTTACTTCCCAGGGGTGAGACCCAGTACTTC; CDR3 protein: CASSLLPRGETQYF
V gene: TRBV4-2; J gene: TRBJ2-7; clone size: many; D gene: TRBD2; CDR3 DNA: TGTGCCAGCAGCCAAGAGCGGGGGGGGTACGAGCAGTACTTC; CDR3 protein: CASSQERGGYEQYF
V gene: TRBV4-1; J gene: TRBJ2-2; clone size: NA; D gene: NA; CDR3 DNA: TGCGCCAGCAGCCAAGATGGGATTTTCCGGGAGCTGTTTTTT; CDR3 protein: CASSQDGIFRELFF
V gene: TRBV6-5; J gene: TRBJ1-4; clone size: many; D gene: NA; CDR3 DNA: TGTGCCAGCAGGCCGACAGGAAGTGCAACTAATGAAAAACTGTTTTTT; CDR3 protein: CASRPTGSATNEKLFF
V gene: TRBV28; J gene: TRBJ1-1; clone size: NA; D gene: NA; CDR3 DNA: TGTGCCAGTAGTTTACAGCCGCCCACTGAAGCTTTCTTT; CDR3 protein: CASSLQPPTEAFF
V gene: TRBV7-2; J gene: TRBJ2-5; clone size: NA; D gene: TRBD1; CDR3 DNA: TGTGCCAGCAGCTTAGTGGGGACCACAGGGGGTGGGGAGACCCAGTACTTC; CDR3 protein: CASSLVGTTGGGETQYF
V gene: TRBV4-2; J gene: TRBJ1-2; clone size: few; D gene: NA; CDR3 DNA: TGTGCCAGCAGCCAAGGTGGTGGGAACGGCTACACCTTC; CDR3 protein: CASSQGGGNGYTF
V gene: TRBV12-3/TRBV12-4; J gene: TRBJ2-3; clone size: few; D gene: NA; CDR3 DNA: TGTGCCAGCAGTTTAGCGCAGGACGCAGATACGCAGTATTTT; CDR3 protein: CASSLAQDADTQYF
V gene: TRBV13; J gene: TRBJ1-4; clone size: few; D gene: NA; CDR3 DNA: TGTGCCAGCAGTGTGTGGGGCCGGGGAGAAAAACTGTTTTTT; CDR3 protein: CASSVWGRGEKLFF
V gene: TRBV14; J gene: TRBJ2-3; clone size: NA; D gene: NA; CDR3 DNA: TGTGCCAGCAGCCACCCAAAGGGGACGAAGGAAAACACAGATACGCAGTATTTT; CDR3 protein: CASSHPKGTKENTDTQYF
V gene: TRBV5-5; J gene: TRBJ1-6; clone size: few; D gene: NA; CDR3 DNA: TGTGCCAGCAGCTCCAAGGGCGGGGGATCACCCCTCCACTTT; CDR3 protein: CASSSKGGGSPLHF
V gene: TRBV5-1; J gene: TRBJ1-5; clone size: many; D gene: NA; CDR3 DNA: TGTGCCAGCAGCTTGACGGGGCATAGCAATCAGCCCCAGCATTTT; CDR3 protein: CASSLTGHSNQPQHF
V gene: TRBV7-9; J gene: TRBJ2-3; clone size: many; D gene: NA; CDR3 DNA: TGTGCCAGCAGCTCTACCGACGGCGGGACTCAGGTCCGGGATACGCAGTATTTT; CDR3 protein: CASSSTDGGTQVRDTQYF
V gene: TRBV7-2; J gene: TRBJ2-3; clone size: few; D gene: TRBD2; CDR3 DNA: TGTGCCAGCAGCGCGACTAGCGGGGGCTATGGAGATACGCAGTATTTT; CDR3 protein: CASSATSGGYGDTQYF
V gene: TRBV12-3/TRBV12-4; J gene: TRBJ2-3; clone size: NA; D gene: TRBD2; CDR3 DNA: TGCGCCAGCAGTTTCGGAGCGGGGTCAGATACGCAGTATTTT; CDR3 protein: CASSFGAGSDTQYF
V gene: TRBV20-1; J gene: TRBJ1-1; clone size: NA; D gene: NA; CDR3 DNA: TGCAGTGCTAGCCGTCACCCGAACACTGAAGCTTTCTTT; CDR3 protein: CSASRHPNTEAFF
V gene: TRBV20-1; J gene: TRBJ2-7; clone size: few; D gene: TRBD1; CDR3 DNA: TGCAGTGCCGAAGGACAGGGGGCCTCCTACGAGCAGTACTTC; CDR3 protein: CSAEGQGASYEQYF
V gene: TRBV4-1; J gene: TRBJ1-2; clone size: few; D gene: TRBD1; CDR3 DNA: TGCGCCAGCAGCCGCCCCCGGACAGGGATCAAATATGGCTACACCTTC; CDR3 protein: CASSRPRTGIKYGYTF
V gene: TRBV6-2/TRBV6-3; J gene: TRBJ2-3; clone size: NA; D gene: NA; CDR3 DNA: TGTGCCAGCAGTTACTCCGGGACTTTCACAGATACGCAGTATTTT; CDR3 protein: CASSYSGTFTDTQYF
V gene: TRBV28; J gene: TRBJ1-5; clone size: NA; D gene: NA; CDR3 DNA: TGTGCCAGCACCCTTAGCAATCAGCCCCAGCATTTT; CDR3 protein: CASTLSNQPQHF
V gene: TRBV20-1; J gene: TRBJ2-3; clone size: NA; D gene: TRBD1; CDR3 DNA: TGCAGTGCTCATACAGGGGGCGCGGGGGATACAGATACGCAGTATTTT; CDR3 protein: CSAHTGGAGDTDTQYF